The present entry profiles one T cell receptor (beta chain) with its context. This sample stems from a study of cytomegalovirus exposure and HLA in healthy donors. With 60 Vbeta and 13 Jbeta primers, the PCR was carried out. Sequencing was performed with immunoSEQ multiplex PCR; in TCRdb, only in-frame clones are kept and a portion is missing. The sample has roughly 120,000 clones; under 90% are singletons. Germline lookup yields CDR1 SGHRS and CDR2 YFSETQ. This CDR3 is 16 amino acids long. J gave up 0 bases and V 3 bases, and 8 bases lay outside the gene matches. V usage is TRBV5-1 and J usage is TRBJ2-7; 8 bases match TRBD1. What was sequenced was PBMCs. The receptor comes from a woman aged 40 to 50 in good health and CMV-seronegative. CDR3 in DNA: TGCGCCAGCAGCTGGGGAGGACAGGGTGTCTCCTACGAGCAGTACTTC. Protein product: CASSWGGQGVSYEQYF.